Presented here are 25 T cell receptor beta chains from one specimen sequenced in a study of blood T cell repertoires in COVID-19. Only in-frame clones appear in the TCRdb table, and some are missing; sequencing was by immunoSEQ multiplex PCR. The data show 200,000 to 250,000 clones, 70% to 90% seen once. The sequencing input was PBMCs or T cells enriched from blood (not recorded which). These receptors all come from a woman in her forties or fifties with acute COVID-19.

This sequence joins TRBV21-1 and TRBJ2-7; TRBD1 is the table's D call and was not checked against the DNA. TRBV21-1 is reported as a pseudogene. The CDR3 spans 17 residues. The CDR3 DNA is TGTGCCAGCAGCAAAGGCGTCCGCGGGACAGGGTCCTACGAGCAGTACTTC. Translated, it gives CASSKGVRGTGSYEQYF.

This chain connects TRBV15 to TRBJ2-2; 10 bases match TRBD1. This CDR3 is built from 16 residues. Trimming at V came to 2 bases and at J to 4 bases, leaving 4 bases not matched to a gene. CDR1 is LNHNV and CDR2 is YYDKDF in the germline V gene (reference sequence). The CDR3 sequence is CATSRSGTGVTGELFF. The CDR3 DNA is TGTGCCACCAGCAGATCCGGGACAGGGGTCACCGGGGAGCTGTTTTTT.

The gene calls are TRBV27 and TRBJ2-1; 7 nucleotides agree with TRBD1. The CDR3 is 14 amino acids. Germline V gene data show CDR1 as MNHEY and CDR2 as SMNVEV (reference sequence). The V gene end was trimmed by 5 bases and the J gene end by 7 bases; junction bases not matched to a gene: 8. The DNA of the CDR3 is TGTGCCAGCAGTCCGGGGACAGCCCTAAATGAGCAGTTCTTC. Its protein product is CASSPGTALNEQFF.

This clone has just one count. The chain joins TRBV7-9 to TRBJ2-7; 8 nucleotides line up with TRBD1. V was pared by 5 bases and J by 4 bases, with 10 bases of the junction left unmatched. CDR3 length equals 15 residues. The V gene's germline CDR1 is SEHNR and CDR2 FQNEAQ (reference sequence). CDR3: CASSPPGTGSYEQYF. The CDR3 DNA follows: TGTGCCAGCAGCCCACCCGGGACAGGAAGTTACGAGCAGTACTTC.

CDR3 sequence: CASILAGSDTQYF. CDR3 in DNA: TGTGCCAGCATACTAGCGGGAAGTGATACGCAGTATTTT. V is TRBV27 and J is TRBJ2-3; 10 bases agree with TRBD2. This CDR3 comprises 13 residues. Unmatched junction bases numbered 4, after V lost 7 bases and J lost 6 bases. Germline lookup yields CDR1 MNHEY and CDR2 SMNVEV (reference sequence).

J is TRBJ2-3 and V is TRBV28, with 13 bases lining up with TRBD2. CDR1 is MDHEN and CDR2 is SYDVKM in the germline V gene. The trim removed 9 bases at V and 4 bases at J, leaving 10 bases unmatched. This CDR3 contains 16 residues. CDR3 nucleotide sequence: TGTGCCAGAGAGGGACTAGCGGGATCTGCCCCAGATACGCAGTATTTT. Protein: CAREGLAGSAPDTQYF.

The chain recombines TRBV2 with TRBJ1-4; weak D call: TRBD1 (6 bases). The CDR3 has 15 amino acids. V lost 7 bases, J lost 8 bases, and 20 bases lay in between. Germline CDR1 reads SNHLY; CDR2 reads FYNNEI. CDR3 sequence (DNA): TGTGCCAGCACCACAAACGGGGGGGGCGACGAAAAACTGTTTTTT. Its translation: CASTTNGGGDEKLFF.

The chain couples TRBV6-6 to TRBJ1-3; a possible D gene is TRBD1 (6 bases). The CDR3 contains 16 residues. V lost 0 bases to trimming and J lost 4 bases, with 13 bases between them. Per the germline V gene, CDR1 is MNHNY and CDR2 is SVGAGI (reference sequence). This CDR3 is CASSYSKGTMGNTIYF. The CDR3 nucleotides are TGTGCCAGCAGTTACTCGAAAGGGACAATGGGAAACACCATATATTTT.

The chain employs TRBV28 and TRBJ1-2; 7 bases agree with TRBD1. Looked up from germline, CDR1 is MDHEN and CDR2 is SYDVKM. The length of the CDR3 is 13 residues. The junction had 2 bases not matched to a gene; V was cut back by 4 bases and J by 3 bases. This CDR3 is CASSSGQHYGYTF. The CDR3 DNA follows: TGTGCCAGCAGTTCGGGACAGCACTATGGCTACACCTTC.

The chain combines TRBV19 with TRBJ1-5; 7 positions match TRBD1. CDR1 and CDR2 (germline): LNHDA, SQIVND (reference sequence). This CDR3 is built from 15 residues. V was pared by 5 bases and J by 7 bases, with 11 bases of the junction left unmatched. CDR3 residues: CASSLRQGVPQPQHF. CDR3 DNA sequence: TGTGCCAGTAGTCTCCGACAGGGTGTGCCGCAGCCCCAGCATTTT.

The chain recombines TRBV21-1 with TRBJ1-1; the listed D gene, TRBD1, was not tested against the DNA. TRBV21-1 is marked as a pseudogene. The CDR3 extends over 15 amino acids. CDR3 nucleotide sequence: TGTGCCAGCAGCAAAGCGCCAGGGCTTTACACTGAAGCTTTCTTT. It yields the protein CASSKAPGLYTEAFF.

CDR3 region: CASRPGVLDTEAFF. The CDR3 DNA reads TGTGCCAGCAGACCAGGGGTTCTGGACACTGAAGCTTTCTTT. This chain links TRBV5-8 with TRBJ1-1; perhaps TRBD1 as D (6 bases). There are 14 residues in the CDR3. In germline, CDR1 is SGHTS, CDR2 YDEGEE. V gave up 5 bases and J gave up 3 bases, with 14 bases separating them.

V gene TRBV24-1 combines with J gene TRBJ2-3, with a weak D call TRBD1 (6 bases). V lost 3 bases to trimming and J lost 2 bases, with 17 bases between them. The CDR3 sequence is 17 residues long. Germline CDR1 reads KGHDR; CDR2 reads SFDVKD. The CDR3 loop reads CATSDPTPGHFTDTQYF. The DNA for the CDR3 is TGTGCCACCAGTGATCCTACGCCGGGACACTTCACAGATACGCAGTATTTT.

This clone was counted a single time. The chain is built from TRBV24-1 and TRBJ2-2; D may be TRBD1 (6 bases). This CDR3 comprises 15 residues. From germline, CDR1 is KGHDR and CDR2 SFDVKD. The V and J ends lost 1 base and 7 bases respectively, with 12 bases between them. In DNA form, the CDR3 reads TGTGCCACCAGTGATTTAGGCCAGGGGATCGGGGAGCTGTTTTTT. This translates into CATSDLGQGIGELFF.

This sequence joins TRBV27 and TRBJ2-1; TRBD2 matches 11 bases. CDR1 MNHEY and CDR2 SMNVEV come from the germline V gene (reference sequence). With 5 bases clipped from V and 12 bases from J, the junction kept 9 bases outside the gene matches. This CDR3 spans 14 amino acids. The CDR3 DNA is TGTGCCAGCAGTCCTAGCGGGAGGTCGTTAGGGCAGTTCTTC. The encoded protein is CASSPSGRSLGQFF.

The V gene is TRBV5-1, the J gene TRBJ2-7; no definite D call. The germline CDR1 and CDR2 sequences are SGHRS and YFSETQ. CDR3 size: 13 residues. The ends were cut back, 0 bases at V and 2 bases at J, with 6 bases in the middle. Written as DNA, the CDR3 is TGCGCCAGCAGCTTGGGGCCCCCCTACGAGCAGTACTTC. The encoded protein is CASSLGPPYEQYF.

The chain couples TRBV12-3 or TRBV12-4 to TRBJ2-4, with D tentatively TRBD2 (6 bases). This CDR3 comprises 13 residues. Trimming took off 4 bases at V and 6 bases at J, with 10 bases between the two ends. The CDR3 bases are TGTGCCAGCAGTTACGGGAGTGGAAACATTCAGTACTTC. Protein product: CASSYGSGNIQYF.

This chain uses TRBV6-5 with TRBJ2-6; 7 bases align to TRBD1. The CDR3 loop spans 13 amino acids. V dropped 8 bases and J dropped 2; count of bases not matched to a gene: 0. Germline loops: CDR1 MNHEY, CDR2 SVGAGI. The CDR3 bases are TGTGCCAGCCAGGGGGCTGGGGCCAACGTCCTGACTTTC. It specifies CASQGAGANVLTF.

This sequence joins TRBV5-1 and TRBJ1-1; maybe TRBD1 (5 bases). This CDR3 spans 14 amino acids. From germline, CDR1 is SGHRS and CDR2 YFSETQ. Trimming shortened V by 4 bases and J by 2 bases, and 12 bases separated the two germline ends. The CDR3 reads CASSRGGANTEAFF. DNA for the CDR3: TGCGCCAGCAGCCGGGGAGGGGCCAACACTGAAGCTTTCTTT.

This chain links TRBV5-4 with TRBJ1-1; tentative D call: TRBD1 (6 bases). The CDR3 consists of 14 residues. V gave up 2 bases and J gave up 3 bases, with 11 bases separating them. CDR1 and CDR2 (germline): SGHNT, YYREEE (reference sequence). The CDR3, as DNA: TGTGCCAGCAGCTTAAGGACAGAGGACACTGAAGCTTTCTTT. Its translation is CASSLRTEDTEAFF. The variable domain in full, with the rest retrieved from reference TRBV5-4 and TRBJ1-1, is ETGVTQSPTHLIKTRGQQVTLRCSSQSGHNTVSWYQQALGQGPQFIFQYYREEENGRGNFPPRFSGLQFPNYSSELNVNALELDDSALYLCASSLRTEDTEAFFGQGTRLTVV.

The J gene is TRBJ2-7, the V gene TRBV27; the match to TRBD1 covers 8 bases. CDR3 length: 15 residues. The germline V gene encodes CDR1 MNHEY and CDR2 SMNVEV (reference sequence). Trimming cost V 1 base and J 5 bases; bases outside gene matches: 7. CDR3 sequence: CASSLLGTGVDEQYF. The DNA of the CDR3 is TGTGCCAGCAGTTTATTAGGGACAGGCGTCGACGAGCAGTACTTC.

The J gene is TRBJ2-5, the V gene TRBV19; 8 nucleotides match TRBD2. Per germline, CDR1 LNHDA and CDR2 SQIVND (reference sequence). The trim removed 5 bases at V and 9 bases at J, leaving 11 bases unmatched. The CDR3 has 14 residues. The CDR3 protein is CASSSKAGERSQYF. CDR3 DNA sequence: TGTGCCAGTAGTTCTAAAGCGGGAGAACGGTCCCAGTACTTC.

The V and J genes are TRBV6-6 and TRBJ1-5, with D possibly TRBD1 on 5 matching bases. V lost 0 bases, J lost 0 bases, and 9 bases lay in between. Germline V gene data show CDR1 as MNHNY and CDR2 as SVGAGI (reference sequence). The CDR3 has 16 amino acids. Written as DNA, the CDR3 is TGTGCCAGCAGTTACTCTATAGGGGATAGCAATCAGCCCCAGCATTTT. Amino acid sequence: CASSYSIGDSNQPQHF.

The rearrangement joins TRBV3-1 (or the pseudogene TRBV3-2) to TRBJ1-4; 9 bases are a match to TRBD1. Germline loops: CDR1 LGHDT, CDR2 YNNKEL (reference sequence). This CDR3 region has 15 residues. With V trimmed by 4 bases and J by 3 bases, 3 bases remained unmatched. The CDR3 sequence: CASSPGQGPNEKLFF. Written as DNA, the CDR3 is TGTGCCAGCAGCCCGGGACAGGGTCCTAATGAAAAACTGTTTTTT.

V is TRBV20-1 and J is TRBJ1-2; 7 bases fit TRBD1. J lost 8 bases, V lost 6 bases, and 3 bases had no gene match. Germline assignment: CDR1 DFQATT and CDR2 SNEGSKA (reference sequence). The CDR3 length is 10 residues. CDR3: CSAGGDGYTF. For the CDR3, the DNA is TGCAGTGCAGGGGGCGACGGCTACACCTTC.